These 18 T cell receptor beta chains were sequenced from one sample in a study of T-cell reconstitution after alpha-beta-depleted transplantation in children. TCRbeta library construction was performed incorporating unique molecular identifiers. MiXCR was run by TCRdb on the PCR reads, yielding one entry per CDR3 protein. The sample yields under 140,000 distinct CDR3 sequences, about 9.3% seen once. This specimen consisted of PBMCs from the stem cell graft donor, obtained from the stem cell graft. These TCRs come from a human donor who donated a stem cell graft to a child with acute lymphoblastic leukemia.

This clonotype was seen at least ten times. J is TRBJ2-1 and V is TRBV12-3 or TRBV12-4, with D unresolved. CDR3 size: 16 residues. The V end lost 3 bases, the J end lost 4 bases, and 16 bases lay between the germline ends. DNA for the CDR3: TGTGCCAGCAGTTTTGAGTCTACCGGGTTATACAATGAGCAGTTCTTC. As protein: CASSFESTGLYNEQFF.

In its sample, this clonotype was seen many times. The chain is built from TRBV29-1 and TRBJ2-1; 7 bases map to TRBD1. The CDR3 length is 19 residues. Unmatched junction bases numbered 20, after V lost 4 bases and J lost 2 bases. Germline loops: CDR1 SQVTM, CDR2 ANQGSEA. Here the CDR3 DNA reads TGCAGCGTTGGAGGGACAGATACTTCAACCACCATACCCTACAATGAGCAGTTCTTC. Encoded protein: CSVGGTDTSTTIPYNEQFF.

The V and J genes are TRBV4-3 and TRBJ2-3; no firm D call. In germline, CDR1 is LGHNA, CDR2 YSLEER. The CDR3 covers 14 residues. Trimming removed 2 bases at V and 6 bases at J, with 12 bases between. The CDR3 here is CASSQPSDLDTQYF. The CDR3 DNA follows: TGCGCCAGCAGCCAACCCTCAGACTTGGATACGCAGTATTTT.

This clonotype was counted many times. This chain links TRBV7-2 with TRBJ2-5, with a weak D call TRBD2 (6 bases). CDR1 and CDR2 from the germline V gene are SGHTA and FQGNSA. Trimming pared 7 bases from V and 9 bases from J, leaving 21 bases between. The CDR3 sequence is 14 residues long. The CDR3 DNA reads TGTGCCAGCACCGCCCAGGGCGGGGATGGGGCCCAGTACTTC. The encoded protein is CASTAQGGDGAQYF.

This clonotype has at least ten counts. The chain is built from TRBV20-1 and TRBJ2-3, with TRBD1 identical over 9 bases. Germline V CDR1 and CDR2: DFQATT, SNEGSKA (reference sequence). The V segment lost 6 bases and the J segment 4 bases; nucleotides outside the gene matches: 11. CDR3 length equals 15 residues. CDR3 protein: CSASRQGGSSDTQYF. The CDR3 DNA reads TGCAGTGCCTCCCGACAGGGGGGATCCTCAGATACGCAGTATTTT.

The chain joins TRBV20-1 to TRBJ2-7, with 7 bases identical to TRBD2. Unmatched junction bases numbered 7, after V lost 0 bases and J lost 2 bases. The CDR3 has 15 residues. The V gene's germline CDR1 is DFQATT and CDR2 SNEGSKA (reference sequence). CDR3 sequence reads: CSARDSTSRTYEQYF. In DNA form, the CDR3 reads TGCAGTGCTAGAGATTCGACTAGCCGAACCTACGAGCAGTACTTC.

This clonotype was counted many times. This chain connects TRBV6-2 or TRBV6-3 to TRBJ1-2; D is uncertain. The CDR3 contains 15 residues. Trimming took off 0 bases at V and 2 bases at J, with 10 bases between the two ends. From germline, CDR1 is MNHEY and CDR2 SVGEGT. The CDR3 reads CASSYSRKQNYGYTF. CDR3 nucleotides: TGTGCCAGCAGTTACTCGAGGAAACAGAACTATGGCTACACCTTC.

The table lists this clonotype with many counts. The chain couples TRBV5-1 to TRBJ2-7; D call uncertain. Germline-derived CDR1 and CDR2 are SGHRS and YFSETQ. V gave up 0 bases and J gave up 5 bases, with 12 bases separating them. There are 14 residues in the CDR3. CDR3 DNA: TGCGCCAGCAGCTTGGAGGTTAGCTTTGACGAGCAGTACTTC. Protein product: CASSLEVSFDEQYF.

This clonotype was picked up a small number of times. The CDR3 region is CASSFSGGMNTEAFF. CDR3 DNA: TGTGCCAGCAGCTTCTCTGGGGGGATGAACACTGAAGCTTTCTTT. The genes are TRBV7-2 and TRBJ1-1, with TRBD1 as a possible D gene (5 bases). Germline loops: CDR1 SGHTA, CDR2 FQGNSA. V dropped 3 bases and J dropped 0 bases, with 11 bases sitting between them. This CDR3 has 15 residues.

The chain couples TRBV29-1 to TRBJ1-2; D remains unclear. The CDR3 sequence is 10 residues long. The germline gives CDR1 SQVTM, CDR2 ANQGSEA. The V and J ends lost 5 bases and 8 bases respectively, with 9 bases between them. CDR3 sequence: CSVHGNGYTF. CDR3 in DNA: TGCAGCGTTCACGGTAACGGCTACACCTTC.

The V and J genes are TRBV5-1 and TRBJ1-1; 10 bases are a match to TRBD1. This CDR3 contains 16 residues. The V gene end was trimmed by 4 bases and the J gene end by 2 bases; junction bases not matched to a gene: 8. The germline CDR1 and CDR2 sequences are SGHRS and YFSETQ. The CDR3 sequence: CASSLPGQGLNTEAFF. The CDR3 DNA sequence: TGCGCCAGCAGCCTTCCGGGACAGGGGCTCAACACTGAAGCTTTCTTT.

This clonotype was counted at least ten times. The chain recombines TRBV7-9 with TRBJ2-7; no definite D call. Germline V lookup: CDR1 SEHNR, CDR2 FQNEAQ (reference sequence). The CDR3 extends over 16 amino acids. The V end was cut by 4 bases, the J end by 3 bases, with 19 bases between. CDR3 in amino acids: CASSSGFLGKVYEQYF. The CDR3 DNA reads TGTGCCAGCAGCTCCGGTTTTTTGGGGAAGGTCTACGAGCAGTACTTC.

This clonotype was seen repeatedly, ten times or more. The CDR3 region has the DNA TGCGCCAGCAGCTTCCCTCCGCAGGGGGAACAGGGCACAGATACGCAGTATTTT. As protein: CASSFPPQGEQGTDTQYF. The V gene is TRBV5-1, the J gene TRBJ2-3, with 7 bases matching TRBD1. V gave up 2 bases and J gave up 1 base; unmatched junction bases: 13. From germline, CDR1 is SGHRS and CDR2 YFSETQ. This CDR3 is built from 18 residues.

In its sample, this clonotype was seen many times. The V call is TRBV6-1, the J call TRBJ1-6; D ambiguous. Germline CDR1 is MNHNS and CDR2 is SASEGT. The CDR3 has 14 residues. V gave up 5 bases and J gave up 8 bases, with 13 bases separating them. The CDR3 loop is CASSRTGVDSPLHF. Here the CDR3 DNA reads TGTGCCAGCAGTCGGACTGGTGTGGATTCACCCCTCCACTTT.

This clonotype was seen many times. The CDR3 is CSALAGTPIEQYF. The CDR3 coding sequence is TGCAGTGCTCTCGCCGGGACTCCAATCGAGCAGTACTTC. This sequence joins TRBV20-1 and TRBJ2-7, with D maybe TRBD2 (6 bases). The V gene's germline CDR1 is DFQATT and CDR2 SNEGSKA (reference sequence). This CDR3 comprises 13 residues. V lost 5 bases, J lost 6 bases, and 17 bases lay in between.

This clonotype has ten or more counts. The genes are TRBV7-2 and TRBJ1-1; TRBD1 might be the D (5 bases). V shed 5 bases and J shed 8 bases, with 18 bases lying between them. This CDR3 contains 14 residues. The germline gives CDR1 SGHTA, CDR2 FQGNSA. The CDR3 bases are TGTGCCAGCAGCCGGAAGGGGTTTGATGTGGAAGCTTTCTTT. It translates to CASSRKGFDVEAFF.

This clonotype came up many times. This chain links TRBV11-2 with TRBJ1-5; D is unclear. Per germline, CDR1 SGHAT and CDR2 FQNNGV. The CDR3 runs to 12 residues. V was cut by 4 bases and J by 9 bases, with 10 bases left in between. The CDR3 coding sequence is TGTGCCAGCAGCTCCTTAGGGAGGCCCCAGCATTTT. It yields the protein CASSSLGRPQHF.

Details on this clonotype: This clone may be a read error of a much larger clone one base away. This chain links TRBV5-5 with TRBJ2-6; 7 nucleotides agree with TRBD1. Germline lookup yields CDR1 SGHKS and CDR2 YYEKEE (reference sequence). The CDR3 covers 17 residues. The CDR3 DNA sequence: TGTGCCAGCAGCTTGTACAGGGGCCCCTCTGGGGCCAGCGTCCTGACTTTC. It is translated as CASSLYRGPSGASVLTF.